These 2 T cell receptor beta chains were all obtained from the same sample, sequenced in a study of blood T cell repertoires in COVID-19. Method: immunoSEQ multiplex PCR; TCRdb's copy keeps in-frame clones and lacks some. The table has tens of thousands of clones, about 80% seen once. Sequenced sample: peripheral blood. Receptor source: a human donor in a cohort sampled during active COVID-19.

The rearrangement links TRBV19 to TRBJ2-1, with a weak D call TRBD2 (5 bases). This CDR3 is built from 14 residues. The V gene's germline CDR1 is LNHDA and CDR2 SQIVND (reference sequence). Trimming stripped 5 bases from V and 2 bases from J, with 10 bases between. The CDR3 sequence: CASSEGVAYNEQFF. The CDR3, as DNA: TGTGCCAGTAGTGAGGGTGTAGCCTACAATGAGCAGTTCTTC.

The chain carries TRBV29-1 and TRBJ2-4, with 8 nucleotides matching TRBD2. V gave up 5 bases and J gave up 1 base; unmatched junction bases: 7. The CDR3 contains 15 residues. Per germline, CDR1 SQVTM and CDR2 ANQGSEA. CDR3 loop: CSVLSPGGAKNIQYF. CDR3 in DNA: TGCAGCGTTCTCTCCCCGGGGGGGGCCAAAAACATTCAGTACTTC.